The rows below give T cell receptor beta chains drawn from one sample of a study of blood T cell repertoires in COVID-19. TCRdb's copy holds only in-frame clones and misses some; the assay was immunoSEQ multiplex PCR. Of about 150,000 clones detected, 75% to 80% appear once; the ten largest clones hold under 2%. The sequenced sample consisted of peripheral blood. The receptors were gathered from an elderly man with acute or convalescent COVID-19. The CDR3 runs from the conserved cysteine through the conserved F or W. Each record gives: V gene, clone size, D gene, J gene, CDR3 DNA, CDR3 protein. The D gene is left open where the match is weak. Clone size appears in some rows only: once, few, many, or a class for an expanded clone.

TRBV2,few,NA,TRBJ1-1,TGTGCCAGCAGCCCTTCCGGGACAAAGAACACTGAAGCTTTCTTT,CASSPSGTKNTEAFF
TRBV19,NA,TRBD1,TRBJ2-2,TGTGCCAGTAGTGCACAGGGGGCGGGCACCGGGGAGCTGTTTTTT,CASSAQGAGTGELFF
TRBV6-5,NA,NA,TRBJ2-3,TGTGCCAGCAGTCGGGGGGCCAGCGCGGATACGCAGTATTTT,CASSRGASADTQYF
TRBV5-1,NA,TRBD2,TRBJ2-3,TGCGCCAGCAGCCCACGGGGGGGGTTGACAGATACGCAGTATTTT,CASSPRGGLTDTQYF
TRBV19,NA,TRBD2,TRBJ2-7,TGTGCCAGTAGTTGGGGAGGGGCTGACTACGAGCAGTACTTC,CASSWGGADYEQYF
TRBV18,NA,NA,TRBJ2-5,TGTGCCAGCTCACCCCTACTCGTCGGGGAGACCCAGTACTTC,CASSPLLVGETQYF
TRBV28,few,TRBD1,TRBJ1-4,TGTGCCAGCACAGGGGGCTCCAATGAAAAACTGTTTTTT,CASTGGSNEKLFF
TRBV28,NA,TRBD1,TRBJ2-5,TGTGCCAGCAGGGACAGGGTAGTAGAGACCCAGTACTTC,CASRDRVVETQYF
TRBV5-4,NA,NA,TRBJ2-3,TGTGCCAGCAGTCTTCAGGGTGGAGCAGATACGCAGTATTTT,CASSLQGGADTQYF
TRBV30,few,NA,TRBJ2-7,TGTGCCTGGAGTGTACAGGTCTACGAGCAGTACTTC,CAWSVQVYEQYF
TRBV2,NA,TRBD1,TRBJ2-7,TGTGCCAGCCAATACCAAGACAGGGGGATTGCGTACTTC,CASQYQDRGIAYF
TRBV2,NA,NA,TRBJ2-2,TGTGCCAGCAGTGATTTCAGGAATGCGAACACCGGGGAGCTGTTTTTT,CASSDFRNANTGELFF
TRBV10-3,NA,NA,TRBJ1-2,TGTGCCATCACCGGACGGACGGACTCTACCTACACCTTC,CAITGRTDSTYTF
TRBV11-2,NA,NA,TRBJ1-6,TGTGCCAGCAGCTTACGAACAGGGTTCGATAATTCACCCCTCCACTTT,CASSLRTGFDNSPLHF
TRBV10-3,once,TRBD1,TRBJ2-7,TGTGCCACCGGGACAGGGCAATCCTACGAGCAGTACTTC,CATGTGQSYEQYF
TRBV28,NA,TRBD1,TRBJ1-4,TGTGCCAGCCTGGGACAGTACAATGAAAAACTGTTTTTT,CASLGQYNEKLFF
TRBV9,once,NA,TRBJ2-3,TGTGCCAGCAGCGTAGACTACTCATCTTACACAGATACGCAGTATTTT,CASSVDYSSYTDTQYF
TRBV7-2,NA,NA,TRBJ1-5,TGTGCCAGCGGATCCTACAGGGCGGATAGCAATCAGCCCCAGCATTTT,CASGSYRADSNQPQHF
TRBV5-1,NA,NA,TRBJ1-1,TGCGCCAGCAGCTTGGATAGTATTGCGAGAACTGAAGCTTTCTTT,CASSLDSIARTEAFF
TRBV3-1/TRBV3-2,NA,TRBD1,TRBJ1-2,TGTGCCAGCACCGGACAGGGGGCGCGTGGCTACACCTTC,CASTGQGARGYTF
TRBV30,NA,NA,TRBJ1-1,TGTGCCTGGAGAGCTACCGAGTGGGTGAGGCCTGAAGCTTTCTTT,CAWRATEWVRPEAFF
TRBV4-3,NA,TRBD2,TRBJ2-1,TGCGCCAGCAGCCAAGAGCCCGGGACTAGCGGGGGGCGCTCCTACAATGAGCAGTTCTTC,CASSQEPGTSGGRSYNEQFF
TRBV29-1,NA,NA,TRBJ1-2,TGCAGTCTTGGGGGGGCGGATGGCTACACCTTC,CSLGGADGYTF
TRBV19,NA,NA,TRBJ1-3,TGTGCCAGTAGTTCTCACAGGACGGACTCTGGAAACACCATATATTTT,CASSSHRTDSGNTIYF
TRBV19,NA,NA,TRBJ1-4,TGTGCCAGTAACGCCAAGCCCCCAACTAATGAAAAACTGTTTTTT,CASNAKPPTNEKLFF
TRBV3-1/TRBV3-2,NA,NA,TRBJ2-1,TGTGCCAGCAGCCAAGAAGGGTTTCGGGGGAATGAGCAGTTCTTC,CASSQEGFRGNEQFF
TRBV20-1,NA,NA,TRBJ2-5,TGCAGTGCTAGTGAATCATTGGTGATTGGCGAGACCCAGTACTTC,CSASESLVIGETQYF
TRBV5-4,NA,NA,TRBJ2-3,TGTGCCAGCAGCTCCGGGACTCGCACAGATACGCAGTATTTT,CASSSGTRTDTQYF
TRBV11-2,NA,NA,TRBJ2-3,TGTGCCAGCAGCTTGGCCGGGGTTGGGAGCACAGATACGCAGTATTTT,CASSLAGVGSTDTQYF
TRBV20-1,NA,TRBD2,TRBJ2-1,TGCAGTGCAAGTCTAGCGGGGGGGCAGGTGTACAATGAGCAGTTCTTC,CSASLAGGQVYNEQFF
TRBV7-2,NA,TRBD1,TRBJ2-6,TGTGCCAGCAGCTTAGACACAGGGGCCGGGGCCAACGTCCTGACTTTC,CASSLDTGAGANVLTF
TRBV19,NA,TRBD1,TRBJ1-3,TGTGCCAGTAGTATCCTGACAGGGCTTATCTCTGGAAACACCATATATTTT,CASSILTGLISGNTIYF
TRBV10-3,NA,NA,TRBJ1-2,TGTGCCATCAGTGAGGACAGCCCCTATGGCTACACCTTC,CAISEDSPYGYTF
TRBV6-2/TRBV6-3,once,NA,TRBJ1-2,TGTGCCAGCAGTTCGGGGGTGTATGGCTACACCTTC,CASSSGVYGYTF
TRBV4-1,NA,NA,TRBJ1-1,TGCGCCAGCAGCCAAAACTCCTTGAACACTGAAGCTTTCTTT,CASSQNSLNTEAFF
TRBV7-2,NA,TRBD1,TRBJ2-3,TGTGCCAGCAGCTCCCGGGCTTTATCACAGGGGGGTAGCACAGATACGCAGTATTTT,CASSSRALSQGGSTDTQYF
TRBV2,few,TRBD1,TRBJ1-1,TGTGCCAGCAGTGTTACAGGGGCCACTGAAGCTTTCTTT,CASSVTGATEAFF